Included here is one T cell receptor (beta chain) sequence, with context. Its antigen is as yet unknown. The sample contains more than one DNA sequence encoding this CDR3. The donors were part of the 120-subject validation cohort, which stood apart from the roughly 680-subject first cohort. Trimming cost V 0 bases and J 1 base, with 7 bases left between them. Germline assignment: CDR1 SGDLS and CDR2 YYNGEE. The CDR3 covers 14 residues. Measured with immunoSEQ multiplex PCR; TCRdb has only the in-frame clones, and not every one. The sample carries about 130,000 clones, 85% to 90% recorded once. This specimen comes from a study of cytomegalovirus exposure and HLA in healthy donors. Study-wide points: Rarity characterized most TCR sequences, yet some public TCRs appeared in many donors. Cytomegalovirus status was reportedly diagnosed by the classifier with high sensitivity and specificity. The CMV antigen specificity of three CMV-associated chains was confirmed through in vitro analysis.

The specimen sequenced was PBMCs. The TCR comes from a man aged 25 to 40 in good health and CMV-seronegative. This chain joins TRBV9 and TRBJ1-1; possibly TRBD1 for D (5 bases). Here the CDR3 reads CASSVGQSNTEAFF. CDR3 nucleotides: TGTGCCAGCAGCGTAGGACAGTCGAACACTGAAGCTTTCTTT.